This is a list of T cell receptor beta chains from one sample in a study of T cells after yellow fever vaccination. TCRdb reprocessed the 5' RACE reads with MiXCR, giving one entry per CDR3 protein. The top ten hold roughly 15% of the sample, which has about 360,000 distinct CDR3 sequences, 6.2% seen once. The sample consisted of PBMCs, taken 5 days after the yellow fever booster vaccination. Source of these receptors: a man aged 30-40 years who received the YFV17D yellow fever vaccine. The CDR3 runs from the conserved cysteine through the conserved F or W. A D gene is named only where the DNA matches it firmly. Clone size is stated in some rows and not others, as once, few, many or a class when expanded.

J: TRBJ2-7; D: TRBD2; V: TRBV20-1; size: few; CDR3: CSATDLAGGNLYEQYF; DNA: TGCAGTGCTACCGACCTAGCGGGAGGCAATCTCTACGAGCAGTACTTC
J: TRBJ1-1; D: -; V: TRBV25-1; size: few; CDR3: CASSETWGITGTFF; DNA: TGTGCCAGCAGTGAAACTTGGGGGATAACGGGGACTTTCTTT
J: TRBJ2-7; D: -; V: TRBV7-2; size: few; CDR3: CASSLGTSREQYF; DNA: TGTGCCAGCAGCTTAGGGACGTCCCGAGAGCAGTACTTC
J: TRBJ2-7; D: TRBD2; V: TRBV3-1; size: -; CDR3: CACSQGGLAIYEQYF; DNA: TGTGCCTGCAGCCAAGGGGGACTAGCGATCTACGAGCAGTACTTC
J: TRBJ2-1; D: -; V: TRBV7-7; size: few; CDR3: CASKRSETGNEQFF; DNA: TGTGCCAGCAAGCGGAGTGAGACTGGCAATGAGCAGTTCTTC
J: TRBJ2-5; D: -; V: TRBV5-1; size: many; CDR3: CASSVDRETQYF; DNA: TGCGCCAGCAGCGTCGACCGGGAGACCCAGTACTTC
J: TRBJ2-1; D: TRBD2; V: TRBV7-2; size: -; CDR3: CASRLVREFSLLGGYNEQFF; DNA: TGTGCCAGCCGCCTAGTGCGTGAATTTTCTCTGCTGGGGGGGTACAATGAGCAGTTCTTC
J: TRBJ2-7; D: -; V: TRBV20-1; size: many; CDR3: CSARPQERQYF; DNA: TGCAGTGCTAGGCCCCAGGAAAGGCAGTACTTC
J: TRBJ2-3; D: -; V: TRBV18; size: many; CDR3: CASSSGQSRTDTQYF; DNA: TGTGCCAGCTCATCTGGACAGTCCCGCACAGATACGCAGTATTTT
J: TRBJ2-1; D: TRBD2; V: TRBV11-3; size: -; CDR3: CASSKSSLAGDEQFF; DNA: TGTGCCAGCAGCAAATCCTCCCTAGCGGGAGATGAGCAGTTCTTC
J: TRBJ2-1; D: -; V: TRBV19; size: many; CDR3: CASKKAGPYNEQFF; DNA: TGTGCCAGTAAAAAAGCGGGCCCTTACAATGAGCAGTTCTTC
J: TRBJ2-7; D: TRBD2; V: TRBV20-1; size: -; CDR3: CSAKPGLAESSYEQYF; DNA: TGCAGTGCAAAGCCAGGACTAGCCGAAAGCTCCTACGAGCAGTACTTC
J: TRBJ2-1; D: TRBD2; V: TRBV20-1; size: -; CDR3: CSAGTSGRALVYEQFF; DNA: TGCAGTGCGGGGACTAGCGGGAGGGCCCTCGTCTATGAGCAGTTCTTC
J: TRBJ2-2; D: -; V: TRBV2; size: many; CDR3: CASSVTLTNTGELFF; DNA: TGTGCCAGCAGTGTGACCCTAACGAACACCGGGGAGCTGTTTTTT
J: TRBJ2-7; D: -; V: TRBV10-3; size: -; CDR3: CAISDPRTERSYEQYF; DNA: TGTGCCATCAGTGACCCACGGACAGAGAGGTCCTACGAGCAGTACTTC
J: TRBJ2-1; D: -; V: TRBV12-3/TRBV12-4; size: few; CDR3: CASSTPLTGATYNEQFF; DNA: TGTGCCAGCAGTACCCCACTCACGGGGGCTACGTACAATGAGCAGTTCTTC
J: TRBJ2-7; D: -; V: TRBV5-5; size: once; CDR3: CASSGGQSYEQYF; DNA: TGTGCCAGCAGCGGGGGACAAAGCTACGAGCAGTACTTC
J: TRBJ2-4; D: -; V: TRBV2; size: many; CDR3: CASIIQGPDLGKNIQYF; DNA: TGTGCCAGCATCATACAGGGCCCCGATCTTGGTAAAAACATTCAGTACTTC
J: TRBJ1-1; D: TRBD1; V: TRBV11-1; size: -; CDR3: CASSLVSSRTGRSMNTEAFF; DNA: TGTGCCAGCAGCTTAGTGAGTTCTAGGACAGGTAGATCCATGAACACTGAAGCTTTCTTT
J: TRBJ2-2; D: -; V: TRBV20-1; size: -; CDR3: CSARPRHKNTGELFF; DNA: TGCAGTGCTAGGCCGAGGCATAAGAACACCGGGGAGCTGTTTTTT
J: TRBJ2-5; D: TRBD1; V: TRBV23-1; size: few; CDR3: CASSQSVDRMRETQYF; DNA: TGCGCCAGCAGTCAATCGGTGGACAGGATGAGAGAGACCCAGTACTTC
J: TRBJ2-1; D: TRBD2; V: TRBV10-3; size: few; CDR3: CATGTSGREQNEQFF; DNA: TGTGCCACCGGGACTAGCGGGAGGGAACAAAATGAGCAGTTCTTC
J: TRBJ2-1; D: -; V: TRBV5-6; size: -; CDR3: CARTPGLYNEQFF; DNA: TGTGCCAGGACCCCCGGGCTCTACAATGAGCAGTTCTTC
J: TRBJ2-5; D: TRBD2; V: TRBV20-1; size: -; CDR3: CSATGTSFAETQYF; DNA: TGCAGTGCTACCGGGACTAGCTTTGCAGAGACCCAGTACTTC
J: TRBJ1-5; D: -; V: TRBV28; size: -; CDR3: CASGGGHQPQHF; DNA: TGTGCCAGCGGCGGAGGTCACCAGCCCCAGCATTTT
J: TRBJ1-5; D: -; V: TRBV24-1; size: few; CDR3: CATSEDSYNQPQHF; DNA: TGTGCCACCAGTGAAGACAGTTACAATCAGCCCCAGCATTTT
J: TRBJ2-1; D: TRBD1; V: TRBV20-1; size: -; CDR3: CSAPDRAGLHEQFF; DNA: TGCAGTGCGCCGGACAGGGCTGGGTTGCATGAGCAGTTCTTC
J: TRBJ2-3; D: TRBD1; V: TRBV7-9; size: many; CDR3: CASSSRDRVPTDTQYF; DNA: TGTGCCAGCAGCAGCCGGGACAGGGTTCCCACAGATACGCAGTATTTT
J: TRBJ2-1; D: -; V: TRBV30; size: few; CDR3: CAWSTGGSYNEQFF; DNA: TGTGCCTGGAGTACAGGCGGGTCCTACAATGAGCAGTTCTTC
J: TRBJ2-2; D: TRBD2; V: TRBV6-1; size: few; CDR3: CASRKKSGSATGELFF; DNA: TGTGCCAGCAGGAAAAAAAGCGGGAGCGCCACCGGGGAGCTGTTTTTT
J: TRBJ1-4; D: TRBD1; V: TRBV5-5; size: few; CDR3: CASKRRQGNEKLFF; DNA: TGTGCCAGCAAGCGACGACAGGGAAATGAAAAACTGTTTTTT
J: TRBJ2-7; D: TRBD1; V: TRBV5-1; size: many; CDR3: CASSLDNLRQGGEQYF; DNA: TGCGCCAGCAGCTTGGACAACCTTCGACAGGGCGGCGAGCAGTACTTC
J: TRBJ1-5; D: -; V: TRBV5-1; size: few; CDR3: CASSLTGTSNQPQHF; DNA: TGCGCCAGCAGCTTAACCGGGACATCTAATCAGCCCCAGCATTTT
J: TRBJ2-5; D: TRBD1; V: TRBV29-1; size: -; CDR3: CSVGRTGWETQYF; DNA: TGCAGCGTCGGCCGGACAGGGTGGGAGACCCAGTACTTC
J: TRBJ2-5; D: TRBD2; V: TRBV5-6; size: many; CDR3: CASSLAGGGLRETQYF; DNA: TGTGCCAGCAGCTTGGCCGGGGGGGGATTGCGAGAGACCCAGTACTTC
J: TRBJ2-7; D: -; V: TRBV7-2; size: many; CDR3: CASALASYEQYF; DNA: TGTGCCAGCGCGCTAGCGTCCTACGAGCAGTACTTC
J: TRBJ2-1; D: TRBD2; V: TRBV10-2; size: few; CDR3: CASSEGAGGYNEQFF; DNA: TGCGCCAGCAGTGAAGGAGCGGGAGGGTACAATGAGCAGTTCTTC
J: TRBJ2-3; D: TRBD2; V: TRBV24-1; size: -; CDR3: CATSDSSGLASSTDTQYF; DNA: TGTGCCACCAGTGATTCCTCGGGACTAGCGTCTAGCACAGATACGCAGTATTTT
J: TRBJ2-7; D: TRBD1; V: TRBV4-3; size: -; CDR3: CASSHLGTGESYEQYF; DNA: TGCGCCAGCAGCCACCTCGGAACAGGGGAAAGCTACGAGCAGTACTTC
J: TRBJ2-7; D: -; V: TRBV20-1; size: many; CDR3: CSARDFLGPEGEQYF; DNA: TGCAGTGCTAGAGATTTTTTGGGACCGGAAGGCGAGCAGTACTTC
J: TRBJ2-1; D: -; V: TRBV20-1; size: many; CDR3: CSARPRERSYNEQFF; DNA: TGCAGTGCCAGGCCCCGAGAGCGGAGCTACAATGAGCAGTTCTTC
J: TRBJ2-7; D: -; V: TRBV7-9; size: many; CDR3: CASSLGFGSSYEQYF; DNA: TGTGCCAGCAGCTTAGGCTTCGGGTCCTCCTACGAGCAGTACTTC
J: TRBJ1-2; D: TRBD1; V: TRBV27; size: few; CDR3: CASSPGGGRGTGYTF; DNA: TGTGCCAGCAGTCCCGGCGGGGGCAGGGGGACGGGCTACACCTTC
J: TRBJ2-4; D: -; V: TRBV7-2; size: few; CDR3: CASSANRGGIQYF; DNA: TGTGCCAGCAGCGCCAACAGGGGAGGCATTCAGTACTTC
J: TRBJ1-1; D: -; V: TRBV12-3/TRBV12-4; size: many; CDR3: CASSSKQGLNTEAFF; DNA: TGTGCCAGCAGTTCGAAACAGGGACTGAACACTGAAGCTTTCTTT